The source of this T cell receptor beta chain is a study of blood T cell repertoires in COVID-19. Study in general: Researchers got acute and convalescent COVID-19 samples from the United States, Italy and Spain. Sources were T cells, B-cell-depleted T cells, or PBMCs; the material itself was cDNA or gDNA.

Looked up from germline, CDR1 is MNHEY and CDR2 is SMNVEV (reference sequence). The length of the CDR3 is 14 residues. V was shortened by 6 bases and J by 3 bases, with 14 bases between the two germline ends. Per the study methods: Amplified reference gene primers provided the basis for estimating nucleated cell counts. Assay: immunoSEQ multiplex PCR; the TCRdb copy retains only in-frame clones and omits some. V and J calls and clone size are as listed in that table; D and trimming were resolved from the DNA. The profile covers 250,000 to 350,000 clones, with around 89% appearing a single time and roughly 0.8% taken by the ten largest.

The sequencing input was peripheral blood. This chain connects TRBV27 to TRBJ1-1; D not certain. The origin of this receptor is a man aged 25-45 years with acute or convalescent COVID-19. The CDR3 bases are TGTGCCAGCAGCCTGGCGAGGCCGGACACTGAAGCTTTCTTT. Its translation is CASSLARPDTEAFF.